The next 21 T cell receptor beta chains were all read from a single sample in a study of blood T cell repertoires in COVID-19 (TCRdb year 2020). The library was made by the immunoSEQ multiplex PCR assay. TCRdb limited this immuneACCESS table to in-frame rearrangements with V and J called. A share of clones is missing; checked studies link under half to unresolved V genes, and the rest is unexplained. Recorded for this sample are about 300,000 clones; over 75% of them occurred a single time. The ten top clones hold roughly 1.1% of the sample. Sequencing input: PBMCs or T cells enriched from blood (not recorded which). These receptor sequences come from a woman under 40 who had recovered from COVID-19.

A word on this clone: Distinct nucleotide sequences in the sample also encode this CDR3. The chain combines TRBV18 with TRBJ1-6, with 7 bases fitting TRBD1. The germline CDR1 and CDR2 sequences are KGHSH and LQKENI. This CDR3 comprises 14 residues. Trimming took 3 bases from V and 7 from J; bases not matched to a gene: 3. DNA of the CDR3: TGTGCCAGCTCACCGCAGGGGGAAAATTCACCCCTCCACTTT. It specifies CASSPQGENSPLHF.

This rearrangement joins TRBV19 to TRBJ2-1; weak D call: TRBD1 (6 bases). CDR3 size: 15 residues. V was pared by 3 bases and J by 4 bases, with 13 bases between. Germline-derived CDR1 and CDR2 are LNHDA and SQIVND (reference sequence). The CDR3 DNA follows: TGTGCCAGTAGTATTGGGACACCCCAATACAATGAGCAGTTCTTC. This translates into CASSIGTPQYNEQFF.

The chain links TRBV5-1 to TRBJ2-1, with D unresolved. The CDR3 is made up of 14 amino acids. From germline, CDR1 is SGHRS and CDR2 YFSETQ. V was clipped by 8 bases and J by 3 bases, with 15 bases between them. Here the CDR3 reads CASHSGSVYNEQFF. In DNA, the CDR3 is TGCGCCAGTCATTCCGGGTCGGTCTACAATGAGCAGTTCTTC.

CDR3 nucleotides: TGTGCCAGCAGTTTCAGCGGGAGGGCAAGAGGGCGAACACACTCCTACAATGAGCAGTTCTTC. This gives the protein CASSFSGRARGRTHSYNEQFF. The chain employs TRBV27 and TRBJ2-1; 10 bases align to TRBD2. The CDR3 sequence is 21 residues long. From germline, CDR1 is MNHEY and CDR2 SMNVEV (reference sequence). Losses at the gene ends were 3 bases for V and 0 bases for J; bases not matched to a gene: 17.

About this clone: The sample carries other DNA sequences with the same CDR3. The rearrangement joins TRBV30 to TRBJ1-4; no definite D call. This CDR3 contains 12 residues. CDR1 is GTSNPN, CDR2 SVGIG, per germline (reference sequence). Trimming stripped 0 bases from V and 7 bases from J, with 6 bases between. The CDR3 is CAWSVSGEKLFF. The CDR3 coding sequence is TGTGCCTGGAGTGTTTCAGGTGAAAAACTGTTTTTT.

The table lists this clone with a count of one. The V gene is TRBV6-5, the J gene TRBJ1-3; 8 nucleotides line up with TRBD1. Germline values: CDR1 MNHEY, CDR2 SVGAGI. J gave up 11 bases and V 6 bases, and 12 bases lay outside the gene matches. This CDR3 has 14 residues. CDR3 sequence (DNA): TGTGCCAGCAGGGCCATGGGACAGGCCAACCCCATATATTTT. Translated: CASRAMGQANPIYF.

The rearrangement uses TRBV19 and TRBJ2-1; the match to TRBD2 covers 13 bases. Germline lookup yields CDR1 LNHDA and CDR2 SQIVND (reference sequence). The CDR3 has 16 amino acids. V lost 4 bases, J lost 5 bases, and 5 bases stayed unmatched. The chain's CDR3 is CASSRRLAGGHNEQFF. CDR3 DNA sequence: TGTGCCAGTAGTAGAAGACTAGCGGGAGGTCACAATGAGCAGTTCTTC.

This chain connects TRBV4-2 to TRBJ1-1; TRBD1 agrees at 7 bases. The CDR3 covers 15 residues. Germline CDR1 LGHNA, CDR2 YNFKEQ. J gave up 5 bases and V 4 bases, and 10 bases lay outside the gene matches. CDR3 sequence (DNA): TGTGCCAGCAGCCCATCGGCACAGGGGAATACTGAAGCTTTCTTT. Translation gives CASSPSAQGNTEAFF.

The V and J genes are TRBV19 and TRBJ1-1, with D maybe TRBD1 (6 bases). CDR3 length equals 13 residues. V lost 3 bases to trimming and J lost 10 bases, with 15 bases between them. Germline V CDR1 and CDR2: LNHDA, SQIVND (reference sequence). CDR3 nucleotides: TGTGCCAGTAGTATTGACTCCATGGGGGCAGCTTTCTTT. It is translated as CASSIDSMGAAFF.

The chain combines TRBV28 with TRBJ2-3, with D possibly matching TRBD2 (6 bases). CDR1 MDHEN and CDR2 SYDVKM come from the germline V gene. The V and J ends lost 2 bases and 1 base respectively, with 10 bases between them. The CDR3 sequence is 15 residues long. The CDR3 here is CASSLGEVRTDTQYF. CDR3 nucleotide sequence: TGTGCCAGCAGTTTAGGGGAGGTCCGCACAGATACGCAGTATTTT.

This rearrangement joins TRBV11-2 to TRBJ1-1; D perhaps matches TRBD1 (6 bases). The CDR3 length is 15 residues. The germline V and J ends were trimmed by 3 bases and 1 base, with 12 bases remaining between them. Germline CDR1 is SGHAT and CDR2 is FQNNGV. The chain's CDR3 is CASSLSWTENTEAFF. Written as DNA, the CDR3 is TGTGCCAGCAGCTTGAGTTGGACAGAGAACACTGAAGCTTTCTTT. The complete variable domain, with remaining parts taken from reference TRBV11-2 and TRBJ1-1, reads EAGVAQSPRYKIIEKRQSVAFWCNPISGHATLYWYQQILGQGPKLLIQFQNNGVVDDSQLPKDRFSAERLKGVDSTLKIQPAKLEDSAVYLCASSLSWTENTEAFFGQGTRLTVV.

The chain uses TRBV2 and TRBJ2-1, with D maybe TRBD2 (5 bases). The CDR3 covers 14 residues. Trimming removed 2 bases at V and 6 bases at J, with 11 bases between. The germline gives CDR1 SNHLY, CDR2 FYNNEI. The CDR3 nucleotides read TGTGCCAGCAGTGAAACGGACTCTGGCAATGAGCAGTTCTTC. It specifies CASSETDSGNEQFF.

This clone occurred once. CDR3 protein: CASRGYYGYTF. CDR3 in DNA: TGTGCCAGCCGGGGTTACTATGGCTACACCTTC. The V and J genes are TRBV21-1 and TRBJ1-2. TRBV21-1 corresponds to a pseudogene. This CDR3 has 11 residues.

This chain joins TRBV18 and TRBJ2-2; 7 nucleotides agree with TRBD1. The CDR3 has 17 residues. Germline V CDR1 and CDR2: KGHSH, LQKENI. Losses at the gene ends were 3 bases for V and 0 bases for J; bases not matched to a gene: 7. This chain's CDR3 is CASSPPTGATNTGELFF. The CDR3, as DNA: TGTGCCAGCTCACCCCCCACAGGGGCCACGAACACCGGGGAGCTGTTTTTT.

V usage is TRBV10-1 and J usage is TRBJ2-3, with 9 bases that match TRBD2. Unmatched junction bases numbered 9, after V lost 10 bases and J lost 4 bases. The CDR3 spans 14 residues. In germline, CDR1 is WNHNN, CDR2 SYGVQD (reference sequence). CDR3 region: CATRGEREADTQYF. CDR3 sequence (DNA): TGCGCCACCCGAGGAGAGCGGGAGGCAGATACGCAGTATTTT.

The chain carries TRBV14 and TRBJ2-1; D unclear. Trimming cost V 2 bases and J 3 bases, with 5 bases left between them. The CDR3 is 13 amino acids. Germline CDR1 reads SGHDN; CDR2 reads FVKESK. The CDR3 nucleotides read TGTGCCAGCAGCCAACCTAACTACAATGAGCAGTTCTTC. Its translation: CASSQPNYNEQFF.

The chain is built from TRBV28 and TRBJ1-1; 8 bases line up with TRBD1. CDR1 is MDHEN and CDR2 is SYDVKM in the germline V gene. V was pared by 6 bases and J by 1 base, with 4 bases of the junction left unmatched. The CDR3 is made up of 14 amino acids. The CDR3 nucleotides are TGTGCCAGCAGGGCGACAGGGGCGAACACTGAAGCTTTCTTT. Its protein product is CASRATGANTEAFF.

This chain uses TRBV27 with TRBJ1-5; the D is unclear. The germline CDR1 and CDR2 sequences are MNHEY and SMNVEV (reference sequence). The germline V and J ends were trimmed by 8 bases and 1 base, with 12 bases remaining between them. The length of the CDR3 is 14 residues. Written as DNA, the CDR3 is TGTGCCAGCCGTTCCGGGGAAAGCAATCAGCCCCAGCATTTT. Protein product: CASRSGESNQPQHF.

The CDR3 reads CASTLTLGLDYNEQFF. The CDR3 DNA sequence: TGCGCCAGCACCCTAACCCTAGGACTAGACTACAATGAGCAGTTCTTC. The V gene is TRBV5-1, the J gene TRBJ2-1; 7 positions match TRBD2. The length of the CDR3 is 16 residues. CDR1 and CDR2 (germline): SGHRS, YFSETQ. V lost 6 bases, J lost 3 bases, and 12 bases stayed unmatched.

The rearrangement uses TRBV28 and TRBJ1-6; possible D gene TRBD1, 5 bases. V was shortened by 3 bases and J by 10 bases, with 13 bases between the two germline ends. This CDR3 contains 14 residues. Germline V gene data show CDR1 as MDHEN and CDR2 as SYDVKM. CDR3 DNA sequence: TGTGCCAGCAGTTTTGAGGAGGGGCGGTCACCCCTCCACTTT. It translates to CASSFEEGRSPLHF.

This clone was detected only once. The chain employs TRBV7-8 and TRBJ1-5; possibly TRBD1 for D (6 bases). The germline CDR1 and CDR2 sequences are SGHVS and FQNEAQ. The V end was cut by 4 bases, the J end by 1 base, with 14 bases between. The CDR3 extends over 16 amino acids. The CDR3 DNA reads as TGTGCCAGCAGCTCCGAAGGCAGGGGAAGCAATCAGCCCCAGCATTTT. Amino acids: CASSSEGRGSNQPQHF. Using reference TRBV7-8 and TRBJ1-5 for the parts outside the CDR3, the full variable domain is GAGVSQSPRYKVAKRGQDVALRCDPISGHVSLFWYQQALGQGPEFLTYFQNEAQLDKSGLPSDRFFAERPEGSVSTLKIQRTQQEDSAVYLCASSSEGRGSNQPQHFGDGTRLSIL.